Sequencing of this T cell receptor (beta chain) was carried out in a study of cytomegalovirus exposure and HLA in healthy donors. The study ran its PCR with 60 Vbeta and 13 Jbeta primers. Produced via immunoSEQ multiplex PCR; TCRdb's table is partial and in-frame only. The sample has about 140,000 clones, 75% seen once. Looked up from germline, CDR1 is MDHEN and CDR2 is SYDVKM. The CDR3 is made up of 13 amino acids. The V and J ends lost 4 bases and 7 bases, in that order; junction bases with no gene match: 2. The rearrangement joins TRBV28 to TRBJ2-1; 9 bases are shared with TRBD1. This clonotype was sampled from a man between 35 and 55 years old in good health and CMV-seronegative. Sample: PBMCs. CDR3 sequence reads: CASSWDRENEQFF. CDR3 nucleotide sequence: TGTGCCAGCAGTTGGGACAGGGAGAATGAGCAGTTCTTC.